A single sample gave rise to the 8 T cell receptor beta chains below, sequenced in a study of CD8+ T cells in alopecia areata. RNA was isolated and reverse transcribed to cDNA, the sequencing template. TCRdb's table, derived via immunoSEQ multiplex PCR, lists solely in-frame clones and lacks some. The sample presents 270,000 or so clones, none singletons. Cutaneous lymph node cells were pooled, and they were sorted using CD4, CD8alpha, NKG2D, NKG2ACE and other markers. The sample taken for sequencing was CD4+ T cells sorted from a lymph node. Receptors originate from a C3H/HeJ mouse with alopecia areata. The strain's MHC haplotype is H2-k.

A remark on this clone: Gene names and germline match the mouse. The read comes to an end 4 residues before the CDR3 does, leaving the germline J gene to fill in the end. The chain employs TRBV5 and TRBJ1-1, with D possibly TRBD1 on 5 matching bases. CDR3 length: 14 amino acids. Germline V gene data show CDR1 as LGHNA and CDR2 as YNLKQL (reference sequence). CDR3 DNA, as far as it was read: TGTGCCAGCAGCCAAGAATCTAGGACAAAA. It specifies CASSQESRTK. The CDR3 reads in full as CASSQESRTKEVFF.

There are a few counts of this clone. Here the gene names and germline are mouse. The read comes to an end 4 residues before the CDR3 does, leaving the germline J gene to fill in the end. The chain employs TRBV13-1 and TRBJ2-3, with a tentative D call TRBD1 (6 bases). Trimming removed 1 base at V and 1 base at J, with 13 bases between. The CDR3 is made up of 16 amino acids. Germline CDR1 is NSHNY and CDR2 is SYGAGN. The part of the CDR3 DNA that was read is TGTGCCAGCAGTGATCCCAGGGGAGACGGTGCAGAA. Its translation: CASSDPRGDGAE. The full CDR3 protein reads CASSDPRGDGAETLYF.

This clone was seen a handful of times. The gene names given are mouse names. The sequence runs out 4 residues before the end of the CDR3; the remainder is reconstructed from the germline J gene. The chain uses TRBV4 and TRBJ1-1, with D perhaps matching TRBD1 (6 bases). CDR1 is LGHDT and CDR2 is YNNKQL in the germline V gene (reference sequence). CDR3 length: 10 amino acids. CDR3 bases read: TGTGCCGCAAGGGACAAA. Amino acid sequence: CAARDK. In full, the CDR3 is CAARDKEVFF.

This clone turned up a few times. Gene and germline names: mouse. The CDR3 goes on 4 residues after the read ends, and that part is filled in from the germline J gene. The chain joins TRBV5 to TRBJ2-2; 10 positions agree with TRBD2. CDR1 is LGHNA and CDR2 is YNLKQL in the germline V gene (reference sequence). V shed 0 bases, J shed 2 bases, and the junction held 3 bases outside the gene matches. The CDR3 is made up of 17 amino acids. The CDR3 DNA, read in part, is TGTGCCAGCAGCCAAGATCCGACTGGGGGGAACACCGGG. Translated, it gives CASSQDPTGGNTG. The whole CDR3 protein is CASSQDPTGGNTGQLYF.

This clone was seen a few times. Each gene name is a mouse one. Sequencing ends 4 residues short of the CDR3 end; the germline J gene provides the rest. This chain connects TRBV19 to TRBJ2-5, with D perhaps TRBD1 (5 bases). The CDR3 sequence is 14 residues long. Germline V gene sequence: CDR1 FNHDT, CDR2 SITEND (reference sequence). Deletions cut 2 bases from V and 0 bases from J, with 7 bases between. The CDR3 sequence: CASSMRGNQDTQYF. The sequenced CDR3 bases are TGTGCCAGCAGTATGAGGGGTAACCAAGAC.

With regard to this clone: Gene names and germline match the mouse. The read ends 4 residues shy of where the CDR3 ends; the end is completed using the germline J gene. The chain recombines TRBV19 with TRBJ2-2; 8 bases are a match to TRBD2. CDR1 and CDR2 (germline): FNHDT, SITEND (reference sequence). V shed 2 bases and J 3 bases; nucleotides not matched to a gene: 3. This CDR3 comprises 15 residues. CDR3 sequence reads: CASSIWGADTGQLYF. The CDR3 bases that were read are TGTGCCAGCAGTATCTGGGGGGCGGACACCGGG.

This clone was picked up many times. Here the gene names and germline are mouse. The read finishes 4 residues shy of the CDR3 end, and the germline J gene is used to complete it. The same CDR3 arises from other DNA sequences in this sample as well. The chain carries TRBV14 and TRBJ2-5, with a possible D match to TRBD2 (6 bases). This CDR3 has 14 amino acids. Trimming took 2 bases from V and 2 from J, leaving 9 bases between them. Germline V gene sequence: CDR1 SGHDT, CDR2 FRDEAV. The CDR3 DNA, read in part, is TGTGCCAGCAGTTTGGGGGGAGGCCAAGAC. Its translation is CASSLGGGQD. The CDR3 as a whole reads CASSLGGGQDTQYF.

In this sample, this clone turned up a few times. Mouse gene names apply. The CDR3 bases that were read are TGTGCTAGCAGTCGCAGGGGGCGCTTTGCT. It is translated as CASSRRGRFA. Given in full, the CDR3 is CASSRRGRFAEQFF. The chain employs TRBV17 and TRBJ2-1; 8 bases align to TRBD1. The read halts 4 residues ahead of the CDR3 end, with the missing end drawn from the germline J gene. This CDR3 is built from 14 residues. The V gene's germline CDR1 is MNHDT and CDR2 YYDKIL. V was clipped by 5 bases and J by 6 bases; unmatched bases: 6.